Shown below are 17 T cell receptor beta chains from a single sample sequenced in a study of CD8 T cells in Susac syndrome. An input of 0.5 to 1 ug of RNA was subjected to reverse transcription using random hexamers. TCRdb independently ran MiXCR on the immunoSEQ multiplex PCR reads; one entry per CDR3 protein. Of about 400,000 distinct CDR3 sequences detected, 85% to 90% appear once; the ten largest clones hold 0.09% to 0.15%. The sample was CD8+ T cells from PBMCs. These receptors were taken from a human donor with multiple sclerosis.

This sequence joins TRBV27 and TRBJ2-5; D unresolved. Per germline, CDR1 MNHEY and CDR2 SMNVEV (reference sequence). Trimming pared 3 bases from V and 4 bases from J, leaving 9 bases between. There are 13 residues in the CDR3. CDR3 region: CASSLGLTETQYF. The DNA of the CDR3 is TGTGCCAGCAGTTTGGGTCTGACAGAGACCCAGTACTTC.

The chain carries TRBV6-1 and TRBJ2-3; D is perhaps TRBD2 (5 bases). This CDR3 region has 16 residues. Trimming took 1 base from V and 0 from J, leaving 11 bases between them. CDR1 MNHNS and CDR2 SASEGT come from the germline V gene. DNA for the CDR3: TGTGCCAGCAGTGAAGGGGAGCGCGTTAGCACAGATACGCAGTATTTT. It is translated as CASSEGERVSTDTQYF.

The rearrangement links TRBV29-1 to TRBJ2-1; 10 bases match TRBD2. The CDR3 covers 16 residues. Germline CDR1 and CDR2: SQVTM and ANQGSEA. The V gene end was trimmed by 7 bases and the J gene end by 7 bases; junction bases not matched to a gene: 16. In nucleotides, the CDR3 is TGCAGCGCTCTGGGCGGGGCCCAGCGGGAGGGGAATGAGCAGTTCTTC. It yields the protein CSALGGAQREGNEQFF.

The chain links TRBV12-3 or TRBV12-4 to TRBJ2-3; 8 nucleotides line up with TRBD1. This CDR3 comprises 13 residues. V trimming: 6 bases; J trimming: 6 bases; junction bases outside the gene matches: 5. CDR3 protein: CASRGTGSDTQYF. As DNA, the CDR3 is TGTGCCAGCAGAGGGACAGGATCGGATACGCAGTATTTT.

The V call is TRBV14, the J call TRBJ2-7; tentatively, D is TRBD1 (6 bases). Germline loops: CDR1 SGHDN, CDR2 FVKESK. V lost 0 bases and J 3 bases, leaving 18 bases between the germline ends. There are 17 residues in the CDR3. CDR3 protein: CASSQELGSGAIYEQYF. The CDR3 nucleotides read TGTGCCAGCAGCCAAGAGTTGGGGTCAGGGGCCATCTACGAGCAGTACTTC. Full variable domain (rest looked up from reference TRBV14 and TRBJ2-7): EAGVTQFPSHSVIEKGQTVTLRCDPISGHDNLYWYRRVMGKEIKFLLHFVKESKQDESGMPNNRFLAERTGGTYSTLKVQPAELEDSGVYFCASSQELGSGAIYEQYFGPGTRLTVT.

To note about this clonotype: At one boundary the junction diverges from the germline segment, which might be a read error. The chain is built from TRBV6-6 and TRBJ1-1; possible D gene TRBD1, 6 bases. Germline V gives CDR1 MNHNY, CDR2 SVGAGI (reference sequence). The CDR3 loop spans 16 amino acids. The CDR3 DNA is TGTGCCAGCAGCCTCACACCGGGAACTGGGGACACGGAAGCTTTCTTT. This encodes CASSLTPGTGDTEAFF.

The chain is built from TRBV6-6 and TRBJ1-2; tentatively, D is TRBD1 (5 bases). CDR1 and CDR2 (germline): MNHNY, SVGAGI (reference sequence). CDR3 length: 16 amino acids. V lost 5 bases to trimming and J lost 1 base, with 17 bases between them. The CDR3 sequence is CASSTWGRDFNYGYTF. The CDR3 bases are TGTGCCAGCAGTACCTGGGGCAGGGACTTTAACTATGGCTACACCTTC.

The V call is TRBV6-1, the J call TRBJ2-2, with 10 positions matching TRBD2. The CDR3 has 17 amino acids. The germline V gene encodes CDR1 MNHNS and CDR2 SASEGT. V shed 3 bases and J 0 bases; nucleotides not matched to a gene: 4. CDR3 DNA: TGTGCCAGCAGTGATCCGGGACTAGCGACGAACACCGGGGAGCTGTTTTTT. This gives the protein CASSDPGLATNTGELFF.

The genes are TRBV7-9 and TRBJ2-5; D unclear. Germline CDR1 and CDR2: SEHNR and FQNEAQ (reference sequence). The length of the CDR3 is 15 residues. Trimming removed 6 bases from V and 3 bases from J, with 17 bases in between. The CDR3 nucleotides read TGTGCCAGCAGGGAAGCAATACTTAGGGAAGAGACCCAGTACTTC. Protein product: CASREAILREETQYF.

The CDR3 reads CASSLLTPGSYEQYF. The CDR3 DNA reads TGTGCCAGCAGTCTCTTGACTCCCGGCTCCTACGAGCAGTACTTC. The gene calls are TRBV6-1 and TRBJ2-7; no clear D gene. The CDR3 has 15 amino acids. Trimming removed 5 bases from V and 0 bases from J, with 14 bases in between. Germline values: CDR1 MNHNS, CDR2 SASEGT.

A single count supports this clonotype. This chain uses TRBV6-1 with TRBJ1-1; the match to TRBD1 covers 8 bases. From germline, CDR1 is MNHNS and CDR2 SASEGT. This CDR3 is 17 amino acids long. The V gene end was trimmed by 6 bases and the J gene end by 4 bases; junction bases not matched to a gene: 16. The CDR3 sequence is CASRRKRTGRGTTEAFF. The CDR3, as DNA: TGTGCCAGCAGACGAAAAAGGACAGGGCGAGGTACCACTGAAGCTTTCTTT.

The chain is built from TRBV27 and TRBJ1-1; maybe TRBD1 (5 bases). This CDR3 is built from 12 residues. The V end was cut by 8 bases, the J end by 2 bases, with 9 bases between. Germline CDR1 and CDR2: MNHEY and SMNVEV (reference sequence). This chain's CDR3 is CASWDRNTEAFF. CDR3 sequence (DNA): TGTGCCAGCTGGGACCGCAACACTGAAGCTTTCTTT.

The chain uses TRBV4-1 and TRBJ2-2, with TRBD1 as a possible D gene (6 bases). This CDR3 is built from 15 residues. Trimming removed 1 base from V and 6 bases from J, with 12 bases in between. Per the germline V gene, CDR1 is MGHRA and CDR2 is YSYEKL. CDR3: CASSQVQGLSGELFF. In DNA form, the CDR3 reads TGCGCCAGCAGCCAAGTACAGGGCCTCTCCGGGGAGCTGTTTTTT.

CDR3 amino acids: CASGFGGDSGANVLTF. The CDR3 bases are TGTGCTAGTGGTTTCGGGGGAGACTCTGGGGCCAACGTCCTGACTTTC. The V gene is TRBV12-5, the J gene TRBJ2-6; tentatively, D is TRBD2 (6 bases). Germline values: CDR1 LGHNT, CDR2 FRNRAP. CDR3 size: 16 residues. Between the trimmed V and J ends, which lost 3 bases and 0 bases, there was a span of 9 bases.

This clonotype is a singleton in its sample. The V and J genes are TRBV6-5 and TRBJ2-1; no reliable D call. The V gene lost 0 bases and the J gene lost 1 base, with 13 bases spanning the gap. Germline V CDR1 and CDR2: MNHEY, SVGAGI. The CDR3 consists of 17 residues. CDR3: CASSYSRGVSSYNEQFF. The DNA of the CDR3 is TGTGCCAGCAGTTACTCGCGTGGGGTTAGTTCCTACAATGAGCAGTTCTTC.

The rearrangement uses TRBV19 and TRBJ2-1, with D hard to call. The V end lost 4 bases, the J end lost 5 bases, and 9 bases lay between the germline ends. This CDR3 has 13 amino acids. Germline values: CDR1 LNHDA, CDR2 SQIVND (reference sequence). This CDR3 reads CASSNTEDNEQFF. CDR3 nucleotide sequence: TGTGCCAGTAGTAATACTGAGGACAATGAGCAGTTCTTC.

This clonotype was counted once. The chain has TRBV20-1 and TRBJ2-1; D unresolved. Germline V gene lookup returns CDR1 DFQATT and CDR2 SNEGSKA (reference sequence). The V gene lost 3 bases and the J gene lost 3 bases, with 12 bases spanning the gap. The CDR3 length is 14 residues. For the CDR3, the DNA is TGCAGTGCTAGTATATTCATTGACTACAATGAGCAGTTCTTC. Amino acid sequence: CSASIFIDYNEQFF.